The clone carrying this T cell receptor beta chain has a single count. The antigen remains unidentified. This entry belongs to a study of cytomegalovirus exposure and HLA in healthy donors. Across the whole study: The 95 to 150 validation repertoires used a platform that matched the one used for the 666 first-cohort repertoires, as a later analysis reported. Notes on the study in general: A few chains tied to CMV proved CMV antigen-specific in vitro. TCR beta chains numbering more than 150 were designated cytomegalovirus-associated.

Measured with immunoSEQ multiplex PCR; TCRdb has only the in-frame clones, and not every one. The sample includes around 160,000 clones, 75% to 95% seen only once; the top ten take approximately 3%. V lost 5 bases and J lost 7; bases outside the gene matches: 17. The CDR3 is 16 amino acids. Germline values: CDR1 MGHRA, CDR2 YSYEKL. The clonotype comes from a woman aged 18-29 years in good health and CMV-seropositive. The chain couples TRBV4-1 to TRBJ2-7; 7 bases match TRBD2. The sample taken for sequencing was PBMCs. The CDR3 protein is CASSSPPGRGWEEQYF. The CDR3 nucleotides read TGCGCCAGCAGCTCCCCCCCGGGGCGGGGGTGGGAAGAGCAGTACTTC.